The 21 T cell receptor beta chains in this list originate from one sample, sequenced in a study of T cells in Graves' hyperthyroidism and ophthalmopathy. RNA transcripts served as the template for amplifying TCR beta CDR3 regions. With the HTBI primer set, the TCR CDR3 went through a first round of RT-PCR. In TCRdb, the multiplex PCR reads were re-called with MiXCR into one record per CDR3 protein. The repertoire holds roughly 93,000 distinct CDR3 sequences, with around 50% as singletons. The source material was blood. These receptors all come from a woman in her 40s with Graves' hyperthyroidism.

A single count supports this clonotype. This chain uses TRBV25-1 with TRBJ2-7; no firm D call. The CDR3 runs 12 residues. Germline lookup yields CDR1 MGHDK and CDR2 SYGVNS. The CDR3 DNA is TGTGCTAGAGTTCCGAGCTCCTACGAGCAGTACTTC. Protein product: CARVPSSYEQYF.

The rearrangement joins TRBV11-2 to TRBJ1-2; 7 positions agree with TRBD1. Germline V gene sequence: CDR1 SGHAT, CDR2 FQNNGV. CDR3 length: 13 amino acids. Trimming cost V 5 bases and J 5 bases; bases outside gene matches: 5. The chain's CDR3 is CASSLQGKYGYTF. CDR3 sequence (DNA): TGTGCCAGCAGCCTACAGGGGAAATATGGCTACACCTTC.

On this clonotype itself: Since a much larger clone is just one base distant, this may be a read error. The chain combines TRBV9 with TRBJ2-7; D uncertain. Germline CDR1 reads SGDLS; CDR2 reads YYNGEE. This CDR3 comprises 13 residues. The CDR3 loop is CASSLGTHYEQHF. CDR3 sequence (DNA): TGTGCCAGCAGCTTGGGAACCCACTACGAGCAGCACTTC.

In this sample, this clonotype turned up many times. The gene calls are TRBV20-1 and TRBJ2-7; 12 positions match TRBD2. CDR3 size: 17 residues. After removal of 4 bases from V and 0 bases from J, the junction contained 10 bases not matched to a gene. The germline V gene has CDR1 DFQATT and CDR2 SNEGSKA (reference sequence). The CDR3 loop reads CSATGTSGHLYSYEQYF. The DNA for the CDR3 is TGCAGTGCTACCGGGACTAGCGGGCACCTATACTCCTACGAGCAGTACTTC.

The table lists this clonotype with a few counts. The V call is TRBV29-1, the J call TRBJ1-1; possible D gene TRBD1, 5 bases. This CDR3 is built from 12 residues. Trimming took off 7 bases at V and 1 base at J, with 10 bases between the two ends. The germline gives CDR1 SQVTM, CDR2 ANQGSEA. CDR3 in DNA: TGCAGCGCGGGCCAGGGGAACACTGAAGCTTTCTTT. This codes for CSAGQGNTEAFF.

Note on this clonotype: One end of the junction does not line up with germline, which may come from a read error. This chain links TRBV7-9 with TRBJ1-5, with 10 positions matching TRBD1. The CDR3 is 14 amino acids. Germline assignment: CDR1 SEHNR and CDR2 FQNEAQ (reference sequence). The CDR3 spells CASSFGTGDQPQHF. The CDR3 DNA reads TGCGCCAGCAGCTTCGGGACAGGGGATCAGCCCCAGCATTTT. The full variable domain, completed using reference TRBV7-9 and TRBJ1-5, is DTGVSQNPRHKITKRGQNVTFRCDPISEHNRLYWYRQTLGQGPEFLTYFQNEAQLEKSRLLSDRFSAERPKGSFSTLEIQRTEQGDSAMYLCASSFGTGDQPQHFGDGTRLSIL.

This clonotype was detected many times. This sequence joins TRBV6-5 and TRBJ1-5; 9 bases fit TRBD1. The length of the CDR3 is 14 residues. Losses at the gene ends were 5 bases for V and 5 bases for J; bases not matched to a gene: 4. Germline V gene sequence: CDR1 MNHEY, CDR2 SVGAGI. The CDR3 reads CASSPTGGHQPQHF. CDR3 DNA sequence: TGTGCCAGCAGTCCCACAGGGGGCCATCAGCCCCAGCATTTT.

There are a few counts of this clonotype. At one end the junction does not follow the germline gene, possibly because of a read error. The chain is built from TRBV11-2 and TRBJ2-6; D not certain. The CDR3 has 10 residues. Germline lookup yields CDR1 SGHAT and CDR2 FQNNGV. The CDR3 sequence: CASSADTEAF. CDR3 DNA: TGTGCCAGCAGCGCAGACACTGAAGCTTTC.

This clonotype has just a few counts. This chain connects TRBV5-6 to TRBJ2-7, with 11 nucleotides matching TRBD2. The CDR3 has 14 residues. V gave up 4 bases and J gave up 4 bases; unmatched junction bases: 4. Germline loops: CDR1 SGHDT, CDR2 YYEEEE. CDR3 sequence reads: CASSHTSGSYEQYF. DNA of the CDR3: TGTGCCAGCAGCCACACTAGCGGGAGTTACGAGCAGTACTTC.

This clonotype was picked up many times. The CDR3 region has the DNA TGTGCCAGCAGCCAAAGCAGTAACTATGGCTACACCTTC. It specifies CASSQSSNYGYTF. The rearrangement links TRBV7-2 to TRBJ1-2; D not resolved. V lost 5 bases and J 1 base, leaving 8 bases between the germline ends. Germline loops: CDR1 SGHTA, CDR2 FQGNSA. The length of the CDR3 is 13 residues. The full variable domain, with the rest looked up from reference TRBV7-2 and TRBJ1-2, is GAGVSQSPSNKVTEKGKDVELRCDPISGHTALYWYRQSLGQGLEFLIYFQGNSAPDKSGLPSDRFSAERTGGSVSTLTIQRTQQEDSAVYLCASSQSSNYGYTFGSGTRLTVV.

Concerning this clonotype: Sequence at one end of the junction differs from germline and may be a read error. The chain uses TRBV7-2 and TRBJ2-7; no clear D gene. This CDR3 has 14 residues. The germline gives CDR1 SGHTA, CDR2 FQGNSA. CDR3 residues: CASGLGGPLDEQYF. The CDR3 bases are TGTGCCAGCGGCTTAGGTGGCCCTTTGGACGAGCAGTACTTC.

This clonotype was counted at least ten times. The chain has TRBV27 and TRBJ1-3; TRBD1 might be the D (5 bases). Trimming pared 3 bases from V and 4 bases from J, leaving 7 bases between. The CDR3 has 13 residues. From germline, CDR1 is MNHEY and CDR2 SMNVEV (reference sequence). CDR3 amino acids: CASSFQGGNTIYF. CDR3 nucleotide sequence: TGTGCCAGCAGTTTTCAGGGAGGAAACACCATATATTTT.

The chain is built from TRBV7-8 and TRBJ2-5, with 9 bases lining up with TRBD1. The germline CDR1 and CDR2 sequences are SGHVS and FQNEAQ. The length of the CDR3 is 15 residues. The junction had 14 bases not matched to a gene; V was cut back by 5 bases and J by 10 bases. The CDR3 protein is CASSKSTGGYRDQYF. Here the CDR3 DNA reads TGTGCCAGCAGCAAGTCAACAGGGGGCTATCGGGACCAGTACTTC.

The rearrangement joins TRBV5-1 to TRBJ1-1, with 9 positions matching TRBD1. The V gene end was trimmed by 4 bases and the J gene end by 4 bases; junction bases not matched to a gene: 5. Germline CDR1 and CDR2: SGHRS and YFSETQ. The CDR3 is made up of 14 amino acids. CDR3 nucleotides: TGCGCCAGCAGCCGCGGGACAGGGTTCACTGAAGCTTTCTTT. It translates to CASSRGTGFTEAFF.

This clonotype was found a few times. The gene calls are TRBV20-1 and TRBJ2-4; no definite D call. The V end lost 7 bases, the J end lost 5 bases, and 12 bases lay between the germline ends. Germline V gene sequence: CDR1 DFQATT, CDR2 SNEGSKA (reference sequence). This CDR3 contains 12 residues. The CDR3 sequence is CSGGSPENIQYF. CDR3 sequence (DNA): TGCAGTGGGGGATCCCCGGAAAACATTCAGTACTTC.

The chain joins TRBV20-1 to TRBJ1-5; 10 bases agree with TRBD1. V lost 8 bases and J lost 6; bases outside the gene matches: 7. CDR3 length equals 13 residues. Germline CDR1 is DFQATT and CDR2 is SNEGSKA (reference sequence). This CDR3 reads CSPRQGAGQPQHF. The CDR3 DNA follows: TGCAGTCCTCGACAGGGGGCAGGTCAGCCCCAGCATTTT.

This sequence joins TRBV7-9 and TRBJ2-7, with 11 nucleotides matching TRBD2. Germline V gene lookup returns CDR1 SEHNR and CDR2 FQNEAQ (reference sequence). The trim removed 5 bases at V and 6 bases at J, leaving 9 bases unmatched. CDR3 length: 15 amino acids. The CDR3 DNA reads TGTGCCAGCAGCGTGACTAGCGGGACCATGGGCGAGCAGTACTTC. It yields the protein CASSVTSGTMGEQYF.

Ten or more counts support this clonotype. The chain joins TRBV7-2 to TRBJ1-1; D ambiguous. The V gene lost 0 bases and the J gene lost 7 bases, with 3 bases spanning the gap. This CDR3 has 11 residues. The V gene's germline CDR1 is SGHTA and CDR2 FQGNSA. This chain's CDR3 is CASSLAGEAFF. CDR3 nucleotide sequence: TGTGCCAGCAGCTTAGCGGGTGAAGCTTTCTTT.

The V gene is TRBV7-4, the J gene TRBJ2-5; the D gene is possibly TRBD2 (5 bases). Per germline, CDR1 SGHVT and CDR2 SQSDAQ. This CDR3 has 14 amino acids. Between the trimmed V and J ends, which lost 5 bases and 4 bases, there was a span of 14 bases. Here the CDR3 reads CASSVGGRVETQYF. The CDR3 DNA reads as TGTGCCAGCAGCGTAGGTGGGCGGGTAGAGACCCAGTACTTC.

The V and J genes are TRBV25-1 and TRBJ1-2, with 7 bases lining up with TRBD1. The junction had 10 bases not matched to a gene; V was cut back by 4 bases and J by 2 bases. The CDR3 is 16 residues long. The germline CDR1 and CDR2 sequences are MGHDK and SYGVNS. The CDR3, as DNA: TGTGCCAGCAGTGCTAGGCGTGACAGGGAAAACTATGGCTACACCTTC. It codes for CASSARRDRENYGYTF.

Ten or more counts support this clonotype. This sequence joins TRBV12-3 or TRBV12-4 and TRBJ2-7; 9 positions agree with TRBD1. V gave up 5 bases and J gave up 6 bases; unmatched junction bases: 5. The CDR3 has 13 residues. The CDR3 loop reads CASSPGTGLEQYF. CDR3 DNA sequence: TGTGCCAGCAGTCCCGGGACAGGGCTCGAGCAGTACTTC.